This T cell receptor beta chain was recorded in a study of read filtering for tumor transcriptome and immune sequencing. About the study: After DNase treatment, RNA was made into whole-transcriptome libraries. The study's findings and limits: RNA-seq captured clonotypes less deeply and reliably than IR-seq. Without single-read clonotypes, shared clonotype proportions correlated more between IR-seq and RNA-seq.

V gave up 0 bases and J gave up 1 base, with 10 bases separating them. Germline CDR1 reads SGHRS; CDR2 reads YFSETQ. The CDR3 loop spans 15 amino acids. Molecular barcoded adaptors covering alpha/delta and beta/gamma chains were used on 400 ng RNA. TCRdb passed the reads through MiXCR, listing each CDR3 protein once. The sample includes 60,000 or so distinct CDR3 sequences, approximately 18% of them seen just once. Bone marrow was sampled from every patient at the time of active disease. This clonotype was recorded at least ten times. The antigen remains unidentified. The TCR originated in a donor aged 40 or older with multiple myeloma. The chain recombines TRBV5-1 with TRBJ1-1; D not certain. The specimen was a population of CD138-negative cells sorted from bone marrow. This chain's CDR3 is CASSLAPSGNTEAFF. In nucleotides, the CDR3 is TGCGCCAGCAGCTTGGCCCCTAGTGGGAACACTGAAGCTTTCTTT. Based on the CDR3 plus reference TRBV5-1 and TRBJ1-1, the full variable domain is KAGVTQTPRYLIKTRGQQVTLSCSPISGHRSVSWYQQTPGQGLQFLFEYFSETQRNKGNFPGRFSGRQFSNSRSEMNVSTLELGDSALYLCASSLAPSGNTEAFFGQGTRLTVV.